This T cell receptor (beta chain) was captured in a study of Ad26.COV2.S vaccination and SARS-CoV-2 variants. A word on this clone: Its specificity is not known.

Study-level points and caveats: Spike-specific TCR breadth was greater in vaccine than placebo recipients. Reported post-vaccination CD8+ and CD4+ T cell responses to spike showed substantial breadth.

Sequenced by immunoSEQ multiplex PCR; TCRdb stores in-frame clones only, minus some. In the table there are approximately 460,000 clones, 80% to 90% of which are singletons. Treatment described: 19 received Ad26.COV2.S at low or high dose, single or two shots; several received placebo; per-sample allocation not given. Sampling took place 63 days after the first vaccine or placebo injection. The TCR sequence derives from a person aged 18-65 years who received the Ad26.COV2.S COVID-19 vaccine or a placebo. The source material was peripheral blood, sampled in a trial of Ad26.COV2.S vaccine versus placebo.

The CDR3 region is CASSRIGVLAYNEQFF. DNA of the CDR3: TGTGCCAGCAGCCGGATTGGCGTCTTGGCGTACAATGAGCAGTTCTTC. The chain couples TRBV3-1 (or the pseudogene TRBV3-2) to TRBJ2-1; D is unclear. This CDR3 comprises 16 residues. V gave up 4 bases and J gave up 4 bases, with 17 bases separating them. Germline V gene data show CDR1 as LGHDT and CDR2 as YNNKEL (reference sequence).